This T cell receptor beta chain was found in a study of identical twins. Study results and limitations: Cross-sectional statistical analysis, not tracking of the same donors, underpinned the conclusions. Cord blood beta clonotypes that were abundant carried fewer insertions, and memory repertoires showed no such trend.

This clonotype has ten or more counts. Antigen: not known. This CDR3 has 11 residues. Germline CDR1 reads MDHEN; CDR2 reads SYDVKM. The V and J ends lost 11 bases and 2 bases respectively, with 9 bases between them. MiXCR, applied by TCRdb to the 5' RACE reads, yields one record per CDR3 protein. Of under 1 million distinct CDR3 sequences in the sample, over 9% were seen once. This sample was shared with a second study, whose subject was yellow fever vaccine responses in identical twins. That work adds: Twins reportedly had a vaccine T cell response that seemed partly convergent, partly personalized.

The source of this sequence is a woman aged 18 to 35 in good health. Specimen: PBMCs. V and J are TRBV28 and TRBJ1-1; the D is unclear. CDR3 sequence: CAGQSNTEAFF. The CDR3 DNA reads TGTGCCGGGCAGAGCAACACTGAAGCTTTCTTT.